Following are 29 T cell receptor beta chains from one sample sequenced in a study of Graves' ophthalmopathy and Graves' hyperthyroidism. RNA transcripts were the source from which TCR beta CDR3 regions were amplified. In the first round, RT-PCR was carried out with HTBI primers, and a multiplex PCR formed the second round. One entry per CDR3 protein results from TCRdb running MiXCR on the multiplex PCR reads. In the table there are a few hundred thousand distinct CDR3 sequences, approximately 37% of which are singletons. Material: peripheral blood or thyroid tissue (not recorded which). These TCRs come from an adult man with Graves' hyperthyroidism.

The chain joins TRBV25-1 to TRBJ1-5; D not certain. V dropped 4 bases and J dropped 5 bases, with 18 bases sitting between them. The germline V gene encodes CDR1 MGHDK and CDR2 SYGVNS. The CDR3 runs 16 residues. The CDR3 spells CASSVLYPSKDQPQHF. CDR3 sequence (DNA): TGTGCCAGCAGTGTCCTTTACCCTAGTAAGGATCAGCCCCAGCATTTT.

This clonotype came up a few times. V is TRBV27 and J is TRBJ1-2; the match to TRBD1 covers 11 bases. V lost 5 bases, J lost 6 bases, and 2 bases stayed unmatched. Germline V lookup: CDR1 MNHEY, CDR2 SMNVEV (reference sequence). The CDR3 sequence is 13 residues long. The CDR3 bases are TGTGCCAGCAGTACGGACAGGGGGCATGGCTACACCTTC. Amino acid sequence: CASSTDRGHGYTF.

Only a few counts were recorded for this clonotype. The rearrangement joins TRBV5-8 to TRBJ2-6, with TRBD1 matching 7 bases. The junction had 8 bases not matched to a gene; V was cut back by 5 bases and J by 0 bases. Germline CDR1 SGHTS, CDR2 YDEGEE. The CDR3 is 17 residues long. The CDR3 region has the DNA TGTGCCAGCAGACCAGGGACAGAACCCTCTGGGGCCAACGTCCTGACTTTC. This translates into CASRPGTEPSGANVLTF.

V gene TRBV7-4 combines with J gene TRBJ1-4, with TRBD1 identical over 9 bases. This CDR3 has 17 amino acids. V trimming: 5 bases; J trimming: 8 bases; junction bases outside the gene matches: 15. CDR1 is SGHVT and CDR2 is SQSDAQ in the germline V gene. The CDR3 nucleotides are TGTGCCAGCAGCCAAATTGTCTGGCGGACAGGGGAAGAAAAACTGTTTTTT. Amino acids: CASSQIVWRTGEEKLFF.

With respect to this clonotype: Its ends do not fully match the called genes, so a read error is possible. This chain joins TRBV15 and TRBJ1-1; the match to TRBD1 covers 7 bases. CDR1 LNHNV and CDR2 YYDKDF come from the germline V gene (reference sequence). The length of the CDR3 is 15 residues. The CDR3: CATSGKDRLGTGAFF. Written as DNA, the CDR3 is TGTGCCACCAGCGGGAAGGACAGGTTGGGCACTGGAGCTTTCTTT.

This clonotype was found many times. The chain links TRBV13 to TRBJ1-1, with 9 bases lining up with TRBD1. Germline V lookup: CDR1 PRHDT, CDR2 FYEKMQ (reference sequence). The CDR3 totals 15 residues. J lost 1 base, V lost 5 bases, and 5 bases had no gene match. CDR3 amino acids: CASSAGGQGNTEAFF. The CDR3 region has the DNA TGTGCCAGCAGCGCAGGGGGACAGGGGAACACTGAAGCTTTCTTT. The variable domain in full, completed from reference TRBV13 and TRBJ1-1, reads AAGVIQSPRHLIKEKRETATLKCYPIPRHDTVYWYQQGPGQDPQFLISFYEKMQSDKGSIPDRFSAQQFSDYHSELNMSSLELGDSALYFCASSAGGQGNTEAFFGQGTRLTVV.

This clonotype was found many times. The chain combines TRBV7-8 with TRBJ2-3; 9 bases align to TRBD2. CDR1 is SGHVS, CDR2 FQNEAQ, per germline. The junction had 5 bases not matched to a gene; V was cut back by 5 bases and J by 5 bases. The CDR3 is 14 amino acids. DNA for the CDR3: TGTGCCAGCAGCCCGCTAGCGGGGCGAGATACGCAGTATTTT. It yields the protein CASSPLAGRDTQYF.

This clonotype was observed at least ten times. The chain joins TRBV20-1 to TRBJ2-7; 8 nucleotides match TRBD1. The CDR3 sequence is 14 residues long. The germline V gene has CDR1 DFQATT and CDR2 SNEGSKA (reference sequence). The V segment lost 0 bases and the J segment 4 bases; nucleotides outside the gene matches: 5. In DNA, the CDR3 is TGCAGTGCTAGAGATCCAGGGGGCGCGTACGAGCAGTACTTC. Translated: CSARDPGGAYEQYF.

V usage is TRBV7-9 and J usage is TRBJ2-3, with D uncertain. Trimming stripped 5 bases from V and 2 bases from J, with 8 bases between. CDR1 and CDR2 from the germline V gene are SEHNR and FQNEAQ (reference sequence). CDR3 length: 13 residues. In nucleotides, the CDR3 is TGTGCCAGCAGCCACCCTGTCACAGATACGCAGTATTTT. It encodes CASSHPVTDTQYF.

This clonotype was found many times. The V and J genes are TRBV9 and TRBJ1-1; the D gene is possibly TRBD1 (5 bases). The CDR3 covers 14 residues. Germline-derived CDR1 and CDR2 are SGDLS and YYNGEE. Trimming took off 3 bases at V and 1 base at J, with 10 bases between the two ends. The CDR3 DNA sequence: TGTGCCAGCAGCGGACCAGGGTCGAACACTGAAGCTTTCTTT. It yields the protein CASSGPGSNTEAFF. The whole variable domain, remainder taken from reference TRBV9 and TRBJ1-1, is DSGVTQTPKHLITATGQRVTLRCSPRSGDLSVYWYQQSLDQGLQFLIQYYNGEERAKGNILERFSAQQFPDLHSELNLSSLELGDSALYFCASSGPGSNTEAFFGQGTRLTVV.

The chain carries TRBV6-6 and TRBJ2-5; tentatively, D is TRBD2 (7 bases). Germline CDR1 MNHNY, CDR2 SVGAGI (reference sequence). The CDR3 runs 14 residues. Trimming took 7 bases from V and 2 from J, leaving 14 bases between them. CDR3: CASKGGAVQETQYF. CDR3 bases: TGTGCCAGCAAGGGGGGGGCAGTACAAGAGACCCAGTACTTC.

A note on this clonotype: One base away lies a much larger clone, so this may be a sequencing read error. The genes are TRBV20-1 and TRBJ1-2; 8 bases are a match to TRBD1. The V gene end was trimmed by 3 bases and the J gene end by 3 bases; junction bases not matched to a gene: 6. CDR1 is DFQATT, CDR2 SNEGSKA, per germline (reference sequence). The CDR3 totals 14 residues. The CDR3 here is CSASKMTGDYGYTF. DNA for the CDR3: TGCAGTGCTAGTAAGATGACAGGGGACTATGGCTACACCTTC.

The J gene is TRBJ1-2, the V gene TRBV4-1, with D hard to call. Deletions cut 2 bases from V and 8 bases from J, with 18 bases between. Germline-derived CDR1 and CDR2 are MGHRA and YSYEKL. The CDR3 has 15 residues. The CDR3 bases are TGCGCCAGCAGCCAAAGAAAAGGGCCGGAGCGGGGCTACACCTTC. It specifies CASSQRKGPERGYTF.

Turning to this clonotype: A junction boundary mismatches the germline segment, possibly from a read error. The rearrangement joins TRBV7-7 to TRBJ2-7; possible D gene TRBD2, 5 bases. The CDR3 contains 15 residues. The V gene's germline CDR1 is SSHAT and CDR2 FNYEAQ (reference sequence). CDR3 in DNA: TGTGCTAGCAGCTTAGCGCAAAACGGTGTATACGAGCAGTACTTC. Protein product: CASSLAQNGVYEQYF.

This clonotype was counted only a few times. The chain has TRBV20-1 and TRBJ1-1, with TRBD1 as a possible D gene (6 bases). Germline-derived CDR1 and CDR2 are DFQATT and SNEGSKA (reference sequence). The CDR3 is made up of 16 amino acids. The V end lost 1 base, the J end lost 0 bases, and 15 bases lay between the germline ends. CDR3 loop: CSARVGRGAMNTEAFF. The DNA for the CDR3 is TGCAGTGCTAGAGTCGGCAGGGGAGCCATGAACACTGAAGCTTTCTTT.

Comment on this clonotype: A much larger clone is a single base away; this may be a read error. Here the CDR3 reads CASSQNRAGADVLTF. CDR3 nucleotide sequence: TGTGCCAGCAGCCAGAACAGGGCTGGGGCCGACGTCCTGACTTTC. The V gene is TRBV7-3, the J gene TRBJ2-6; weak D call: TRBD1 (6 bases). The germline gives CDR1 SGHTA, CDR2 FQGTGA. The CDR3 is made up of 15 amino acids.

The chain is built from TRBV24-1 and TRBJ2-1; D perhaps matches TRBD2 (5 bases). The CDR3 spans 13 residues. Germline-derived CDR1 and CDR2 are KGHDR and SFDVKD. Between the trimmed V and J ends, which lost 6 bases and 4 bases, there was a span of 9 bases. The CDR3 is CATSPPGYNEQFF. The CDR3 bases are TGTGCCACCAGTCCTCCGGGGTACAATGAGCAGTTCTTC.

The chain employs TRBV7-9 and TRBJ2-2; D remains unclear. The CDR3 loop spans 14 amino acids. Trimming took 5 bases from V and 0 from J, leaving 7 bases between them. Per germline, CDR1 SEHNR and CDR2 FQNEAQ (reference sequence). This chain's CDR3 is CASSQRANTGELFF. CDR3 bases: TGTGCCAGCAGCCAGAGAGCGAACACCGGGGAGCTGTTTTTT.

The chain links TRBV6-6 to TRBJ2-7; 7 nucleotides line up with TRBD2. V was pared by 5 bases and J by 4 bases, with 14 bases of the junction left unmatched. The CDR3 sequence is 16 residues long. Germline V gene lookup returns CDR1 MNHNY and CDR2 SVGAGI (reference sequence). This chain's CDR3 is CASSAISTGGGYEQYF. In nucleotides, the CDR3 is TGTGCCAGCAGTGCTATATCCACGGGAGGCGGATACGAGCAGTACTTC.

This clonotype was detected a few times. This chain uses TRBV12-3 or TRBV12-4 with TRBJ1-3; D ambiguous. The CDR3 totals 13 residues. V was shortened by 2 bases and J by 2 bases, with 4 bases between the two germline ends. In nucleotides, the CDR3 is TGTGCCAGCAGTTTATATCCTGGAAACACCATATATTTT. This codes for CASSLYPGNTIYF.

This clonotype was seen more than once but under ten times. A much more abundant neighbour one base away suggests this may be a read error. This CDR3 is missing its conserved last phenylalanine or tryptophan, likely due to a read error. The J gene is TRBJ2-5, the V gene TRBV29-1, with D tentatively TRBD1 (5 bases). The CDR3 totals 12 residues. Trimming pared 3 bases from V and 5 bases from J, leaving 10 bases between. The germline V gene has CDR1 SQVTM and CDR2 ANQGSEA. CDR3 sequence (DNA): TGCAGCGTTGACCCAGGGATGGAGACCCAGTACTCC. Amino acid sequence: CSVDPGMETQYS.

About this clonotype: Compared with germline, one end of the junction differs, possibly owing to a read error. The chain links TRBV7-3 to TRBJ2-6; possible D gene TRBD2, 6 bases. Germline CDR1 is SGHTA and CDR2 is FQGTGA. This CDR3 spans 15 amino acids. The CDR3 loop reads CASSLTPNGGNVLTF. The CDR3, as DNA: TGTGCCAGCAGCTTAACTCCGAACGGGGGCAACGTCCTGACTTTC.

This clonotype was seen a single time. J is TRBJ2-3 and V is TRBV2; either TRBD1 or TRBD2 may fit D (6 bases each). With the DNA end fitting TRBJ2-7 better, the J assignment may be wrong. The CDR3 extends over 15 amino acids. Per the germline V gene, CDR1 is SNHLY and CDR2 is FYNNEI. In DNA form, the CDR3 reads TGTGCCAGCAGCGGCGGGACAACTAGCACAGATACGCAGTACTTC. This sequence encodes CASSGGTTSTDTQYF.

Concerning this clonotype: This sequence may be a read error, since a much larger clone differs from it by one base. The gene calls are TRBV5-1 and TRBJ2-7, with TRBD2 matching 11 bases. Trimming at V came to 3 bases and at J to 6 bases, leaving 8 bases not matched to a gene. The CDR3 is 15 residues long. CDR1 SGHRS and CDR2 YFSETQ come from the germline V gene. The CDR3 nucleotides read TGCGCCAGCAGCTCCAGGACTAGCGGGTATTGCGAGCAGTACTTC. It yields the protein CASSSRTSGYCEQYF.

Remarks on this clonotype: This may be a read error, as it is one base from a much larger clone. V gene TRBV29-1 combines with J gene TRBJ2-5, with 10 bases matching TRBD2. The CDR3 length is 15 residues. CDR1 and CDR2 (germline): SQVTM, ANQGSEA. The CDR3 DNA is TGCGGTGCTAGAGTAGCGGGAGGCACCCAAGAGACCCAGTACTTC. Residues: CGARVAGGTQETQYF.

V is TRBV7-8 and J is TRBJ1-3; tentative D call: TRBD1 (5 bases). This CDR3 has 13 residues. CDR1 SGHVS and CDR2 FQNEAQ come from the germline V gene. V was trimmed by 5 bases and J by 4 bases, leaving 9 bases between them. The CDR3 region has the DNA TGTGCCAGCAGCCCGAGGACAGGAAACACCATATATTTT. Translating it yields CASSPRTGNTIYF.

This chain connects TRBV4-1 to TRBJ1-3, with 11 bases lining up with TRBD1. The CDR3 has 16 residues. Germline CDR1 reads MGHRA; CDR2 reads YSYEKL. After removal of 2 bases from V and 4 bases from J, the junction contained 4 bases not matched to a gene. CDR3 bases: TGCGCCAGCAGCCAATCGGGGACAGGGGGAGGAAACACCATATATTTT. Translating gives CASSQSGTGGGNTIYF.

This clonotype showed up many times. The J gene is TRBJ1-3, the V gene TRBV6-8; no clear D. Trimming left V 4 bases short and J 12 bases short, with 4 bases between. Germline V gene data show CDR1 as MNHGY and CDR2 as SAAAGT. The CDR3 sequence is 9 residues long. The CDR3 DNA reads as TGTGCCAGCAGTTTCAGCATATATTTT. It encodes CASSFSIYF.

The chain joins TRBV4-1 to TRBJ2-7, with 8 nucleotides matching TRBD2. The CDR3 extends over 15 amino acids. The J segment lost 6 bases and the V segment lost 1 base, leaving 8 bases of the junction unmatched. Germline V gives CDR1 MGHRA, CDR2 YSYEKL. In DNA, the CDR3 is TGCGCCAGCAGCCAAGTGTCCGGGGGGGAGGGCGAGCAGTACTTC. Protein sequence: CASSQVSGGEGEQYF.